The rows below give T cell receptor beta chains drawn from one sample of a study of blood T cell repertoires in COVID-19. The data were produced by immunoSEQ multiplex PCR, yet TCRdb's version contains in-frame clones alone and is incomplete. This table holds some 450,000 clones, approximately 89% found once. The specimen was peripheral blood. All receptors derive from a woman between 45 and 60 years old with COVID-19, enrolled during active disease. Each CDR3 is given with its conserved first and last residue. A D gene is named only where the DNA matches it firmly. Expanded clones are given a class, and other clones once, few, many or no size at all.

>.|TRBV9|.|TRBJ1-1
TGTGCCAGCAGCGTAGGGGGAGGACTCCCCGAAGCTTTCTTT
CASSVGGGLPEAFF
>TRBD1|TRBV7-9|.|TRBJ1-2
TGTGCCAGCAGCTTTGACAGGGCGACTAACTATGGCTACACCTTC
CASSFDRATNYGYTF
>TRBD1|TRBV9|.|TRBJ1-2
TGTGCCAGCAGCGGACAGGGTAACTATGGCTACACCTTC
CASSGQGNYGYTF
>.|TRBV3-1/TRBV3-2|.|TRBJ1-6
TGTGCCAGCAGCCACAGGGGAAGCTCCTATAATTCACCCCTCCACTTT
CASSHRGSSYNSPLHF
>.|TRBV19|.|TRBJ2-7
TGTGCCAGTAGTCTTCCAGGATCCTACGAGCAGTACTTC
CASSLPGSYEQYF
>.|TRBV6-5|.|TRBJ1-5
TGTGCCAGCAGGGATACAGGGCTTCTAGCCCAGCATTTT
CASRDTGLLAQHF
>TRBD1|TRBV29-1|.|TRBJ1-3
TGCAGCGCCAAGTCAAAAGGGACAGGGATGGAAAACACCATATATTTT
CSAKSKGTGMENTIYF
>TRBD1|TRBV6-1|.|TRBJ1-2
TGTGCCAGCAGTGATCCGGACAGGGGGAAAGGGGGCTACACCTTC
CASSDPDRGKGGYTF
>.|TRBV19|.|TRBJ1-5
TGTGCCAGTAGTTATGGAGGGCCGGGTCAGCCCCAGCATTTT
CASSYGGPGQPQHF
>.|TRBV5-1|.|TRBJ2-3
TGCGCCAGCAGCTTAAGGGGGGGAGTCGATACGCAGTATTTT
CASSLRGGVDTQYF
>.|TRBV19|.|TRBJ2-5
TGTGCCAGTAGTATAGATGGAGAAGAGACCCAGTACTTC
CASSIDGEETQYF
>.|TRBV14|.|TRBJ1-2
TGTGCCAGCAGCCAGTCCGGGATCCACTATGGCTACACCTTC
CASSQSGIHYGYTF
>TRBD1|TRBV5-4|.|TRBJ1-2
TGTGCCAGCAGCTCCTGGACAGGGGGCCCTTATGGCTACACCTTC
CASSSWTGGPYGYTF
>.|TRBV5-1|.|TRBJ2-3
TGCGCCAGCAGCTTGGTGGACTATCCGGCTACGCAGTATTTT
CASSLVDYPATQYF
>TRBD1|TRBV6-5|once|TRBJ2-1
TGTGCCAGCAGGAGAGACAGGGGACCCAATGAGCAGTTCTTC
CASRRDRGPNEQFF
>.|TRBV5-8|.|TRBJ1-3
TGTGCCAGCACAAGGGGGTCCGCGGGAAACACCATATATTTT
CASTRGSAGNTIYF
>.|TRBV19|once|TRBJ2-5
TGTGCCAGTAGTATAACCGCCTATAGCGGCCAAGAGACCCAGTACTTC
CASSITAYSGQETQYF
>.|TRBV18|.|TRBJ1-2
TGTGCCAGCTCGCAAGATCCGGGAAGCTATGGCTACACCTTC
CASSQDPGSYGYTF
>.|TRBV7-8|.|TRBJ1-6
TGTGCCAGCAGCTCTCTCTCCGGGAGACATCGTCTCGTGAATTCACCCCTCCACTTT
CASSSLSGRHRLVNSPLHF
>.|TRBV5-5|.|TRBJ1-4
TGTGCCAGCAGCTCCCTTTCTGGGGGGGCGACTAATGAAAAACTGTTTTTT
CASSSLSGGATNEKLFF
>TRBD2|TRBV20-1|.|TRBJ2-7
TGCAGTGCCATAGCGGGCTACGAGCAGTACTTC
CSAIAGYEQYF
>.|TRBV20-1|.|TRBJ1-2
TGCAGTGCTAGAGCCGGGAGGCTCTACACCTTC
CSARAGRLYTF
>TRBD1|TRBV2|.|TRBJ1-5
TGTGCCAGCAGGGTCACAGGGGGTAGCAATCAGCCCCAGCATTTT
CASRVTGGSNQPQHF
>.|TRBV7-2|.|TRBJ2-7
TGTGCCAGCAGCGGGCAGGGAGGCGACGAGCAGTACTTC
CASSGQGGDEQYF
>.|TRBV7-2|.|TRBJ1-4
TGTGCCAGCAGCTTGGGGCGGAATGAAAAACTGTTTTTT
CASSLGRNEKLFF
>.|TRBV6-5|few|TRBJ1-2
TGTGCCAGCAGTTACGTGGGGGCCGCCGGGGGCTACACCTTC
CASSYVGAAGGYTF
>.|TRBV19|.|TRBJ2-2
TGTGCCAGTACCCCCTACGGGGACTACACCGGGGAGCTGTTTTTT
CASTPYGDYTGELFF
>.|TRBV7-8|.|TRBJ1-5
TGTGCCAGCAGCTTACTCCAGGGGCTAGGGAATCAGCCCCAGCATTTT
CASSLLQGLGNQPQHF
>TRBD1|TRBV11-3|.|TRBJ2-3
TGTGCCAGCAGCTCTAGGACAGGGCCGGATACGCAGTATTTT
CASSSRTGPDTQYF
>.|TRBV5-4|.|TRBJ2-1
TGTGCCAGCACCGGGTCAGGGAATGAGCAGTTCTTC
CASTGSGNEQFF
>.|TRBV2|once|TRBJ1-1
TGTGCCAGCAGTGTAATGGGGGGTGAAGCTTTCTTT
CASSVMGGEAFF
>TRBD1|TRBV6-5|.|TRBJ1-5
TGTGCCAGCAAGGGACAGGGAGGCAATCAGCCCCAGCATTTT
CASKGQGGNQPQHF
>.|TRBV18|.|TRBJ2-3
TGTGCCAGCTCCCCAGGAACTGGCGGCGGGGCAAGCGATACGCAGTATTTT
CASSPGTGGGASDTQYF
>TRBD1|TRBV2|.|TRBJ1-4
TGTGCCAGCAGTGAAGGGGGACAGATTAATGAAAAACTGTTTTTT
CASSEGGQINEKLFF
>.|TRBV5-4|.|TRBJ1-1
TGTGCCAGCACCATGGGAGGGTTGAACACTGAAGCTTTCTTT
CASTMGGLNTEAFF